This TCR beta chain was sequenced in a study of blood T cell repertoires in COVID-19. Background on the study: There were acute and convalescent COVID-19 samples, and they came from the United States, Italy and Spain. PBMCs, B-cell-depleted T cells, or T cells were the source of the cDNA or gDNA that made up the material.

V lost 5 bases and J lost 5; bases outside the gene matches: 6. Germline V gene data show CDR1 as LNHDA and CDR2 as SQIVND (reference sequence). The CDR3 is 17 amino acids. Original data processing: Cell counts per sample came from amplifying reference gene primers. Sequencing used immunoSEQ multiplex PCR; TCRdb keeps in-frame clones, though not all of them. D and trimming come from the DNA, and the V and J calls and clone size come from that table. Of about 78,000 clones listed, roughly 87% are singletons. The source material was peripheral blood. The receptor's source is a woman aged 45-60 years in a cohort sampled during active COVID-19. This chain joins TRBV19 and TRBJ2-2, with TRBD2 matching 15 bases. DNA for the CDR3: TGTGCCAGTAGTTCCGGGACTAGCGGGAGGCTTACCGGGGAGCTGTTTTTT. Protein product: CASSSGTSGRLTGELFF. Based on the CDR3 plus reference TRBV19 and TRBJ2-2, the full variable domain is DGGITQSPKYLFRKEGQNVTLSCEQNLNHDAMYWYRQDPGQGLRLIYYSQIVNDFQKGDIAEGYSVSREKKESFPLTVTSAQKNPTAFYLCASSSGTSGRLTGELFFGEGSRLTVL.